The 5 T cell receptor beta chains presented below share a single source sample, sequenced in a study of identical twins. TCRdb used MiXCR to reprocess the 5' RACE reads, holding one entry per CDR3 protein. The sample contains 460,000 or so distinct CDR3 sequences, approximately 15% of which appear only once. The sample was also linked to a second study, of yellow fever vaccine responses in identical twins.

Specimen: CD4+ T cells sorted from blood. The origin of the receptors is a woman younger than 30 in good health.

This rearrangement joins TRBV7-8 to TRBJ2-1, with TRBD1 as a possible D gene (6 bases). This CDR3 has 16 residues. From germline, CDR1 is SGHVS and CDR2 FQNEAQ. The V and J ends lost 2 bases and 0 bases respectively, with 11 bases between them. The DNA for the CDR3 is TGTGCCAGCAGCTTATTTGGGGGCAGCTCCTACAATGAGCAGTTCTTC. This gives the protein CASSLFGGSSYNEQFF.

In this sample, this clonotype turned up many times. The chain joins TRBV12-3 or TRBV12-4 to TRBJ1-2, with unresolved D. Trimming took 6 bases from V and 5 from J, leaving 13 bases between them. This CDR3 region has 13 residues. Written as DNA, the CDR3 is TGTGCCAGCAGCCGGGATACGGGATATGGCTACACCTTC. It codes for CASSRDTGYGYTF.

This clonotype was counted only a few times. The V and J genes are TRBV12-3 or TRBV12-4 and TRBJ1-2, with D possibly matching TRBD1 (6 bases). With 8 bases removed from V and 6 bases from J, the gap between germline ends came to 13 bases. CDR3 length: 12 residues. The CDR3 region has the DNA TGTGCCAGCGAACAGGGTCGTCATGGCTACACCTTC. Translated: CASEQGRHGYTF.

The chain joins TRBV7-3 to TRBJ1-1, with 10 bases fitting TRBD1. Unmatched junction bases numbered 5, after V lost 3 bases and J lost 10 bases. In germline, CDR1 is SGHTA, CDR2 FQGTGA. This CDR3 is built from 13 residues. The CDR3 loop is CASSFPGTGVAFF. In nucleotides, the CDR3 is TGTGCCAGCAGCTTCCCCGGGACAGGGGTAGCTTTCTTT. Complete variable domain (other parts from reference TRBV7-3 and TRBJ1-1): GAGVSQTPSNKVTEKGKYVELRCDPISGHTALYWYRQSLGQGPEFLIYFQGTGAADDSGLPNDRFFAVRPEGSVSTLKIQRTERGDSAVYLCASSFPGTGVAFFGQGTRLTVV.

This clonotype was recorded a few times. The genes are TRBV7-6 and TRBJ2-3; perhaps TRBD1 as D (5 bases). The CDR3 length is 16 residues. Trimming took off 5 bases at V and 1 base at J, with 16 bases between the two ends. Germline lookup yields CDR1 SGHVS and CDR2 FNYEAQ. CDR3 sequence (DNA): TGTGCCAGCAGCCCAAGAGATGGCAGGGGCACAGATACGCAGTATTTT. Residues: CASSPRDGRGTDTQYF.